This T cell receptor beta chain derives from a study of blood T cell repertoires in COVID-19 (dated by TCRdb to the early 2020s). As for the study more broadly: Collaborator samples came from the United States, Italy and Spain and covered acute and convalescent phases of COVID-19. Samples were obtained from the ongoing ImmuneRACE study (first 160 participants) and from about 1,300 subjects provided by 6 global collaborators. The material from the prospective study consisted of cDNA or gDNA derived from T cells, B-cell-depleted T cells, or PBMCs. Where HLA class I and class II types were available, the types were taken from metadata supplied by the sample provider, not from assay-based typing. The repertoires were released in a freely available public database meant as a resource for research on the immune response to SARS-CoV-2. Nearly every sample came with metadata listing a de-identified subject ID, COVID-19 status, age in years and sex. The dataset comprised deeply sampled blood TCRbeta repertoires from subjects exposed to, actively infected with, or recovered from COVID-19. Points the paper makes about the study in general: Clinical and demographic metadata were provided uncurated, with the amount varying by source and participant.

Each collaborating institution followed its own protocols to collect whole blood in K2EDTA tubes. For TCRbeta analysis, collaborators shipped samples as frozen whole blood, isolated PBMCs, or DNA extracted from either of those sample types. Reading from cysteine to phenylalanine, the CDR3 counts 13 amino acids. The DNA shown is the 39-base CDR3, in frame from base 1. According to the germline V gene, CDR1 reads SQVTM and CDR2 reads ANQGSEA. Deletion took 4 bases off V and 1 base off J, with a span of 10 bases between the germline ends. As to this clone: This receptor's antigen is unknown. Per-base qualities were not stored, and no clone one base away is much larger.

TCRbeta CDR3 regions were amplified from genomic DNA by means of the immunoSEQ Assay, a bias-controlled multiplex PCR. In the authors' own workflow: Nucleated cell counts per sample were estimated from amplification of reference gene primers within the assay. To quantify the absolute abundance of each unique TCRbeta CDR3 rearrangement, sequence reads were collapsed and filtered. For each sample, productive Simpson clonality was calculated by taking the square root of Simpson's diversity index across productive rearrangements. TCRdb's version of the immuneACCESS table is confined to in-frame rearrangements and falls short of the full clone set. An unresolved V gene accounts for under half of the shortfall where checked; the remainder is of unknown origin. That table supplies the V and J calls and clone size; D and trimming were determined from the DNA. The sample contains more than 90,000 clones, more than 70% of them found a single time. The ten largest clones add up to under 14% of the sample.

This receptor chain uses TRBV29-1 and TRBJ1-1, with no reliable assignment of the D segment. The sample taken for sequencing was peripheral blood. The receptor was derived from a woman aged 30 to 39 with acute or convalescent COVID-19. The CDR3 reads CSVVSQANTEAFF. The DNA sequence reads TGCAGCGTTGTTTCGCAGGCGAACACTGAAGCTTTCTTT.